This T cell receptor (beta chain) was documented in a study of human T cells and chemical hapten exposure. The CDR3 runs to 13 residues. The J segment lost 6 bases and the V segment lost 4 bases, leaving 5 bases of the junction unmatched. CDR1 is MNHNY and CDR2 is SVGAGI in the germline V gene (reference sequence). Specified time point: patch test 3, about 24 weeks after DPC sensitization. Specified treatment: therapeutic diphenylcyclopropenone sensitization with weekly scalp DPC. The table lists this clonotype with many counts. TCRdb independently ran MiXCR on the RACE reads; one entry per CDR3 protein. The table records over 55,000 distinct CDR3 sequences, approximately 13% of them present only once.

The receptor's source is a man aged 25-45 years with alopecia areata. Some clones in this sample may be carry-over from other donors' samples. The specimen was whole blood, collected in connection with sensitization to the hapten diphenylcyclopropenone (DPC). The chain uses TRBV6-6 and TRBJ1-2, with 7 bases matching TRBD1. CDR3 in amino acids: CASSSRQGDGYTF. The CDR3 nucleotides are TGTGCCAGCAGTTCGCGACAGGGAGATGGCTACACCTTC.